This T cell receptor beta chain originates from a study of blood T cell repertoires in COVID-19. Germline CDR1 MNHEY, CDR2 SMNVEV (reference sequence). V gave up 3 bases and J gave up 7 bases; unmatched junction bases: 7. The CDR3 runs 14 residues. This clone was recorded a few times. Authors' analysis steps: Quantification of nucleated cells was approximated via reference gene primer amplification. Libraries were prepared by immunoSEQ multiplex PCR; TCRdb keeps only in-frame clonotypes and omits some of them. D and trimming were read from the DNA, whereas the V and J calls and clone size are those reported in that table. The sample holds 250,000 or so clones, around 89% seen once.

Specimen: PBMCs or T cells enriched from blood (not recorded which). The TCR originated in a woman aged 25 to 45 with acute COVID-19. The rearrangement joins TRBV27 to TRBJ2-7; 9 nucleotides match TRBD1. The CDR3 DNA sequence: TGTGCCAGCAGTTTGGTCACAGGGGGCGGGGAGCAGTACTTC. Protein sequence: CASSLVTGGGEQYF.